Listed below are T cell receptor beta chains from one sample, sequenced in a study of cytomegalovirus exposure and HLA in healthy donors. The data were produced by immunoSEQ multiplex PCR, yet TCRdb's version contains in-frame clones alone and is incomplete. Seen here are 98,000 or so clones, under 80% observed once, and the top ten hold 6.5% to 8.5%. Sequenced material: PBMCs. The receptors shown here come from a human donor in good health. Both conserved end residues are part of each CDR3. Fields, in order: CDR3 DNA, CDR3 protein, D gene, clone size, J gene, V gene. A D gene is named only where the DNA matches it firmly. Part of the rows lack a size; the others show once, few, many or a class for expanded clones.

DNA: TGTGCCAGCAGTAGAGGCACTGAAGCTTTCTTT
CDR3: CASSRGTEAFF
D: -
size: -
J: TRBJ1-1
V: TRBV6-5

DNA: TGCGCCAGCAGCCGCAGCGACAGGGTAGGGCAAGAGACCCAGTACTTC
CDR3: CASSRSDRVGQETQYF
D: TRBD1
size: -
J: TRBJ2-5
V: TRBV5-1

DNA: TGCGCCAGCAGCTTACTTATACCAAATACCGGGGAGCTGTTTTTT
CDR3: CASSLLIPNTGELFF
D: -
size: few
J: TRBJ2-2
V: TRBV5-1

DNA: TGTGCCAGCAGCTCCTCCCCGGGGGCAGATACGCAGTATTTT
CDR3: CASSSSPGADTQYF
D: -
size: -
J: TRBJ2-3
V: TRBV7-6

DNA: TGTGCCAGCAGTTACTCGCGGACTAGCGGGATTCATGAGCAGTTCTTC
CDR3: CASSYSRTSGIHEQFF
D: TRBD2
size: -
J: TRBJ2-1
V: TRBV6-5

DNA: TGTGCCATCACTGTACAGGGGAACTATGGCTACACCTTC
CDR3: CAITVQGNYGYTF
D: TRBD1
size: few
J: TRBJ1-2
V: TRBV10-3

DNA: TGTGCCAGCAGCAAAAGCGTTCATCAGGGAAACATCTATGGCTACACCTTC
CDR3: CASSKSVHQGNIYGYTF
D: -
size: once
J: TRBJ1-2
V: TRBV21-1

DNA: TGTGCCACCAGCAGAGATCGAGGTAGTGAAGCTTTCTTT
CDR3: CATSRDRGSEAFF
D: -
size: -
J: TRBJ1-1
V: TRBV15

DNA: TGTGCCAGCAGCGGACAGGTTGGGTATGGCTACACCTTC
CDR3: CASSGQVGYGYTF
D: TRBD1
size: once
J: TRBJ1-2
V: TRBV27

DNA: TGTGCCTGGACACTTTATAGTAACACTGAAGCTTTCTTT
CDR3: CAWTLYSNTEAFF
D: -
size: -
J: TRBJ1-1
V: TRBV30

DNA: TGTGCCAGCAGTGGAGTAGGGAGATCGAACACCATATATTTT
CDR3: CASSGVGRSNTIYF
D: -
size: -
J: TRBJ1-3
V: TRBV6-1

DNA: TGTGCCAGCAGTGTGGCCCCAAAGAACACTGAAGCTTTCTTT
CDR3: CASSVAPKNTEAFF
D: -
size: few
J: TRBJ1-1
V: TRBV2

DNA: TGCGCCAGCCGGGGTGGGCAGGGGGCTTACGAGCAGTACTTC
CDR3: CASRGGQGAYEQYF
D: TRBD1
size: once
J: TRBJ2-7
V: TRBV10-2